The 17 T cell receptor beta chains given below trace back to one sample, sequenced in a study of regulatory T cells in long-lasting Graves disease. The sample's time point: newly diagnosed GD, antithyroid drugs for less than 3 months. Generation of the TCR library employed RNA extracted from PBMCs. Investigators prepared the TCR beta libraries by applying iRepertoire HTBI primers and Arm-PCR of CDR3 regions. One entry per CDR3 protein results from TCRdb running MiXCR on the multiplex PCR reads. The sample has 400,000 to 500,000 distinct CDR3 sequences; 13% to 15% are singletons. The data also belong to a second study, concerning T cells in Graves' hyperthyroidism and ophthalmopathy.

The material was peripheral blood mononuclear cells (PBMCs), obtained at new diagnosis, from a patient treated with antithyroid drugs. The receptors come from a woman aged 45-59 years with Graves disease.

This clonotype showed up just a few times. The chain recombines TRBV28 with TRBJ2-7, with D perhaps given as TRBD1 or TRBD2 (5 bases each). The CDR3 has 14 amino acids. Germline V gene data show CDR1 as MDHEN and CDR2 as SYDVKM. The CDR3 spells CRTERGDGVYEQYF. DNA of the CDR3: TGTCGGACCGAACGTGGGGACGGGGTATACGAGCAGTACTTC.

With regard to this clonotype: Being one base from a much bigger clone, this may be a read error. The chain joins TRBV7-2 to TRBJ1-4; TRBD1 might be the D (5 bases). Germline V gives CDR1 SGHTA, CDR2 FQGNSA. Trimming cost V 3 bases and J 4 bases, with 24 bases left between them. The CDR3 has 19 residues. DNA for the CDR3: TGTGCCAGCAGCTTGGAAAGACAGCAAGACCAGGGCAATAATGAAAAACTGTTTTTT. Its protein product is CASSLERQQDQGNNEKLFF.

This clonotype was seen more than once but under ten times. The V call is TRBV28, the J call TRBJ1-5, with TRBD1 as a possible D gene (6 bases). V was trimmed by 4 bases and J by 3 bases, leaving 7 bases between them. Germline V gene sequence: CDR1 MDHEN, CDR2 SYDVKM. The CDR3 runs 13 residues. The CDR3 nucleotides read TGTGCCAGCAGTTACAGGGACAATCAGCCCCAGCATTTT. Protein product: CASSYRDNQPQHF.

The genes are TRBV29-1 and TRBJ2-5; perhaps D is TRBD1 or TRBD2 (5 bases each). The CDR3 covers 13 residues. The V gene's germline CDR1 is SQVTM and CDR2 ANQGSEA. Trimming stripped 4 bases from V and 1 base from J, with 10 bases between. The CDR3 sequence: CSVAGSTQETQYF. As DNA, the CDR3 is TGCAGCGTTGCAGGGAGCACCCAAGAGACCCAGTACTTC.

This clonotype was observed many times. This sequence joins TRBV6-1 and TRBJ2-7; TRBD2 aligns across 7 bases. The CDR3 has 19 residues. Germline V gene lookup returns CDR1 MNHNS and CDR2 SASEGT. V was clipped by 1 base and J by 5 bases; unmatched bases: 20. The CDR3 bases are TGTGCCAGCAGTGAAGAAAGAGGTGTCGGACTAGTCCTGGTTAACGAGCAGTACTTC. Protein product: CASSEERGVGLVLVNEQYF.

There are a few counts of this clonotype. This chain connects TRBV6-1 to TRBJ2-7, with a weak D call TRBD2 (5 bases). Deletions cut 3 bases from V and 5 bases from J, with 8 bases between. This CDR3 spans 12 amino acids. Germline-derived CDR1 and CDR2 are MNHNS and SASEGT. The CDR3 loop reads CASSESGDEQYF. As DNA, the CDR3 is TGTGCCAGCAGTGAGTCCGGGGACGAGCAGTACTTC.

This clonotype was detected ten times or more. The J gene is TRBJ2-4, the V gene TRBV6-1, with 10 bases identical to TRBD2. V shed 8 bases, J shed 4 bases, and the junction held 8 bases outside the gene matches. The CDR3 contains 15 residues. The germline gives CDR1 MNHNS, CDR2 SASEGT. The CDR3 bases are TGTGCCAGCTCTCCTCGGACTAGCGGTAAAAACATTCAGTACTTC. It translates to CASSPRTSGKNIQYF.

This clonotype was picked up many times. V and J are TRBV10-3 and TRBJ2-7; 8 nucleotides line up with TRBD2. From germline, CDR1 is ENHRY and CDR2 SYGVKD. The CDR3 is 14 amino acids. V lost 0 bases to trimming and J lost 5 bases; unmatched junction nucleotides: 3. The CDR3 loop reads CAISESTGRDEQYF. CDR3 DNA: TGTGCCATCAGTGAGTCGACCGGGAGGGACGAGCAGTACTTC.

On this clonotype: This may be a read error, as it is one base from a much larger clone. The chain links TRBV5-1 to TRBJ2-5; D is perhaps TRBD1 (6 bases). Germline CDR1 and CDR2: SGHRS and YFSETQ. V was trimmed by 4 bases and J by 2 bases, leaving 18 bases between them. The CDR3 has 16 amino acids. Here the CDR3 reads CASSRALGQLQETQYF. CDR3 DNA sequence: TGCGCCAGCAGCAGGGCCCTGGGACAACTGCAAGAGACCCAGTACTTC.

Comments on this clonotype: A much larger clonotype is one base distant, so this may be a read error. The V and J genes are TRBV7-9 and TRBJ2-5, with 10 bases identical to TRBD2. The CDR3 length is 15 residues. Germline V gene data show CDR1 as SEHNR and CDR2 as FQNEAQ (reference sequence). The CDR3, as DNA: TGTGTCAGCAGCTCGCAAGCGGGAGGGCAAGAGACCCAGTACTTC. Its translation is CVSSSQAGGQETQYF. Combining the CDR3 with reference TRBV7-9 and TRBJ2-5 gives the whole variable domain DTGVSQNPRHKITKRGQNVTFRCDPISEHNRLYWYRQTLGQGPEFLTYFQNEAQLEKSRLLSDRFSAERPKGSFSTLEIQRTEQGDSAMYLCVSSSQAGGQETQYFGPGTRLLVL.

Details on this clonotype: This may arise from a read error, as a much more abundant clone is one base away. The chain joins TRBV20-1 to TRBJ2-1; TRBD2 might be the D (5 bases). The CDR3 sequence is 17 residues long. Germline CDR1 is DFQATT and CDR2 is SNEGSKA (reference sequence). The CDR3 DNA is TGCAGTGCTAGAGATAGAGGAACGGGGATTTCCTACGATGAGCAGTTCTTC. It specifies CSARDRGTGISYDEQFF.

This clonotype has at least ten counts. The rearrangement links TRBV28 to TRBJ2-2, with TRBD1 identical over 11 bases. V gave up 5 bases and J gave up 5 bases; unmatched junction bases: 4. The CDR3 is 15 amino acids. Germline CDR1 and CDR2: MDHEN and SYDVKM. CDR3 sequence reads: CASSGQGAWTGELFF. In DNA, the CDR3 is TGTGCCAGCAGTGGACAGGGGGCATGGACCGGGGAGCTGTTTTTT.

As for this clonotype: This sequence may be a read error, since a much larger clone differs from it by one base. The gene calls are TRBV13 and TRBJ1-3; D remains unclear. The CDR3 loop spans 16 amino acids. Trimming pared 1 base from V and 1 base from J, leaving 11 bases between. Germline lookup yields CDR1 PRHDT and CDR2 FYEKMQ (reference sequence). This chain's CDR3 is CASSLDGQLSGNTIYF. Here the CDR3 DNA reads TGTGCCAGCAGCTTAGATGGGCAGTTGTCTGGAAACACCATATATTTT.

This clonotype showed up just once. This sequence joins TRBV20-1 and TRBJ2-3; 9 nucleotides agree with TRBD2. The CDR3 loop spans 16 amino acids. Germline CDR1 reads DFQATT; CDR2 reads SNEGSKA (reference sequence). After removal of 6 bases from V and 0 bases from J, the junction contained 10 bases not matched to a gene. The CDR3 loop is CSAKRATSGSTDTQYF. DNA of the CDR3: TGCAGTGCCAAAAGAGCGACTAGCGGTAGCACAGATACGCAGTATTTT.

This clonotype was observed a few times. The rearrangement joins TRBV7-9 to TRBJ1-4; the D is unclear. Germline CDR1 is SEHNR and CDR2 is FQNEAQ (reference sequence). V lost 6 bases and J lost 0, with 8 bases in between. The CDR3 extends over 14 amino acids. The CDR3 reads CASSVSATNEKLFF. The CDR3 bases are TGTGCCAGCAGTGTTTCTGCAACTAATGAAAAACTGTTTTTT.

The gene calls are TRBV7-9 and TRBJ2-4; TRBD2 matches 7 bases. Per the germline V gene, CDR1 is SEHNR and CDR2 is FQNEAQ (reference sequence). With 0 bases clipped from V and 8 bases from J, the junction kept 7 bases outside the gene matches. CDR3 length equals 15 residues. The CDR3 bases are TGTGCCAGCAGCTTAGCCGGCGGGAGTTGGGACATTCAGTACTTC. Protein: CASSLAGGSWDIQYF.

This clonotype was seen at least ten times. The rearrangement joins TRBV20-1 to TRBJ2-3, with 8 nucleotides matching TRBD2. CDR1 and CDR2 (germline): DFQATT, SNEGSKA (reference sequence). Trimming cost V 1 base and J 0 bases; bases outside gene matches: 6. This CDR3 comprises 16 residues. The CDR3 region has the DNA TGCAGTGCTAGAGTGGCGGGAGGAACTAGCACAGATACGCAGTATTTT. Residues: CSARVAGGTSTDTQYF.